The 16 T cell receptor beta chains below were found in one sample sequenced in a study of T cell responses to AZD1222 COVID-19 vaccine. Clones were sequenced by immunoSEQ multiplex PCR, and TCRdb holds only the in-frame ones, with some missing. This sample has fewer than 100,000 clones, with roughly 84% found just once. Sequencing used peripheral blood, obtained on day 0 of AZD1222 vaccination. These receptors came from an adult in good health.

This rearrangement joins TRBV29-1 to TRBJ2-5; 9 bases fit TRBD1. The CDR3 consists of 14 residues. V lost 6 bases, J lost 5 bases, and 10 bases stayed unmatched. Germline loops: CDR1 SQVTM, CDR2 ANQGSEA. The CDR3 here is CSVGQGRRLETQYF. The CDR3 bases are TGCAGCGTGGGACAGGGACGACGTTTGGAGACCCAGTACTTC.

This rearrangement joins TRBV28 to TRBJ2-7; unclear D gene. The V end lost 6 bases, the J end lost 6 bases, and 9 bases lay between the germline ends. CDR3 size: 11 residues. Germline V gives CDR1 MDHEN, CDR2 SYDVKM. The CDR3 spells CASSFYPEQYF. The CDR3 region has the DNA TGTGCCAGCAGCTTTTATCCCGAGCAGTACTTC.

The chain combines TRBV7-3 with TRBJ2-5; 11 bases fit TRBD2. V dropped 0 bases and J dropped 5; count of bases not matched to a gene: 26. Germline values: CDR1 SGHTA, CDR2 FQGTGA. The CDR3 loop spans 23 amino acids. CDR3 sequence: CASSLTRFSSGGITKELIETQYF. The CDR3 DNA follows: TGTGCCAGCAGCTTAACGAGATTTTCTAGCGGGGGGATCACCAAGGAATTAATTGAGACCCAGTACTTC. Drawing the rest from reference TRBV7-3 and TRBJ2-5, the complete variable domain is GAGVSQTPSNKVTEKGKYVELRCDPISGHTALYWYRQSLGQGPEFLIYFQGTGAADDSGLPNDRFFAVRPEGSVSTLKIQRTERGDSAVYLCASSLTRFSSGGITKELIETQYFGPGTRLLVL.

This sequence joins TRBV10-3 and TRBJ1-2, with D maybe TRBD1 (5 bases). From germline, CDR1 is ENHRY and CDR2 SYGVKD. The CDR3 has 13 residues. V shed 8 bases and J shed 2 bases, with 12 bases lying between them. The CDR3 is CAIGVGENYGYTF. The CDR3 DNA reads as TGTGCCATCGGAGTAGGGGAAAACTATGGCTACACCTTC.

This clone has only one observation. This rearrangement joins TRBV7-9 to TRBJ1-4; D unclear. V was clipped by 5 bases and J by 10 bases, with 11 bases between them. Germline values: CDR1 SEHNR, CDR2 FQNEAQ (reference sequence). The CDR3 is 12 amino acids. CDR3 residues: CASSPRDRKLFF. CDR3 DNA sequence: TGTGCCAGCAGCCCGAGGGATCGAAAACTGTTTTTT.

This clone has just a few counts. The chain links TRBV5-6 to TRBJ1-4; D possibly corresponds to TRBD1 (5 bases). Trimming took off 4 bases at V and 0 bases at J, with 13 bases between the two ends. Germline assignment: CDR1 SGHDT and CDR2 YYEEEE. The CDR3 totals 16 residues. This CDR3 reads CASSPGTDPTNEKLFF. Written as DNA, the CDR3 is TGTGCCAGCAGCCCCGGGACCGACCCAACTAATGAAAAACTGTTTTTT. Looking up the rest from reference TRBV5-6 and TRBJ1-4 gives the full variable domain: DAGVTQSPTHLIKTRGQQVTLRCSPKSGHDTVSWYQQALGQGPQFIFQYYEEEERQRGNFPDRFSGHQFPNYSSELNVNALLLGDSALYLCASSPGTDPTNEKLFFGSGTQLSVL.

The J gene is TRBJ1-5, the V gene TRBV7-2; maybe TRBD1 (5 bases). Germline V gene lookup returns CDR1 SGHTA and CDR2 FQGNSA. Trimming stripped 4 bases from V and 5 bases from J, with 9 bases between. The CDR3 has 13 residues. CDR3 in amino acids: CASSWGGDQPQHF. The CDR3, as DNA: TGTGCCAGCAGCTGGGGCGGGGATCAGCCCCAGCATTTT.

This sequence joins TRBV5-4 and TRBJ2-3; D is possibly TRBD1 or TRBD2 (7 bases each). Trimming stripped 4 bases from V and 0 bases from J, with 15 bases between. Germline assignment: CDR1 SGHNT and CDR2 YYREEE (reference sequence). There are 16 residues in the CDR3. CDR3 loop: CASSLGQGGSTDTQYF. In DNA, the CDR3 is TGTGCCAGCAGCCTGGGGCAGGGGGGGAGCACAGATACGCAGTATTTT.

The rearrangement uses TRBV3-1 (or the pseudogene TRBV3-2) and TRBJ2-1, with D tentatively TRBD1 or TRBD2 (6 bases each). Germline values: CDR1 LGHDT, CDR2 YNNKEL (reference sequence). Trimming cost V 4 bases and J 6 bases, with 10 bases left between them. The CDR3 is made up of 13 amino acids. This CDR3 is CASSLRGANEQFF. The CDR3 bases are TGTGCCAGCAGCCTGAGGGGGGCCAATGAGCAGTTCTTC.

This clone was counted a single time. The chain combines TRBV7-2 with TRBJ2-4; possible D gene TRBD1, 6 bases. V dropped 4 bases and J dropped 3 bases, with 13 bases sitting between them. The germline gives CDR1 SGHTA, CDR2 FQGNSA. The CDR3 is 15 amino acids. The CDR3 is CASSSSQGFKNIQYF. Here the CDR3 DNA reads TGTGCCAGCAGCTCATCACAGGGTTTCAAAAACATTCAGTACTTC.

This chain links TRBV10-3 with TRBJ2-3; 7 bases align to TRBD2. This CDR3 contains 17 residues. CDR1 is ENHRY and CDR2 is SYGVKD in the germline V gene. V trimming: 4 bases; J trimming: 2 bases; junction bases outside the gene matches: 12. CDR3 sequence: CAISGRVTGGFTDTQYF. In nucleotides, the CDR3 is TGTGCCATCAGTGGACGAGTTACGGGGGGATTCACAGATACGCAGTATTTT.

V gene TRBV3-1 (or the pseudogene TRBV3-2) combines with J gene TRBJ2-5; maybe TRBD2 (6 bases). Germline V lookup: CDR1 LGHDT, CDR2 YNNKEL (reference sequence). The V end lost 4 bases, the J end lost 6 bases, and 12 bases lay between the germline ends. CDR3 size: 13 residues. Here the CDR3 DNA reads TGTGCCAGCAGCCTACCCGGGGGAAAGACCCAGTACTTC. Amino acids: CASSLPGGKTQYF.

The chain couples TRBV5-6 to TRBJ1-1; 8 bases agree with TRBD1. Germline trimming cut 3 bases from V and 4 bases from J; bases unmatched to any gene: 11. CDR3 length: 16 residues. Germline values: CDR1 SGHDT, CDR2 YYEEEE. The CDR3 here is CASSSATTGDFTEAFF. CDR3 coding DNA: TGTGCCAGCAGCTCTGCGACGACAGGGGATTTCACTGAAGCTTTCTTT.

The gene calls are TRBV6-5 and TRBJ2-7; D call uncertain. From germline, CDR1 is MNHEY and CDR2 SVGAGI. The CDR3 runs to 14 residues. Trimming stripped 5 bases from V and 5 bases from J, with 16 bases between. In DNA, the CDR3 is TGTGCCAGCAGTCTTGACACTGGATTTAACGAGCAGTACTTC. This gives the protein CASSLDTGFNEQYF.

CDR3: CAISGGGNSNYGYTF. The CDR3 DNA follows: TGTGCCATCAGTGGGGGGGGGAATTCTAACTATGGCTACACCTTC. The chain links TRBV10-3 to TRBJ1-2; possibly TRBD1 for D (5 bases). The CDR3 runs to 15 residues. The germline gives CDR1 ENHRY, CDR2 SYGVKD. V was cut by 4 bases and J by 0 bases, with 12 bases left in between.

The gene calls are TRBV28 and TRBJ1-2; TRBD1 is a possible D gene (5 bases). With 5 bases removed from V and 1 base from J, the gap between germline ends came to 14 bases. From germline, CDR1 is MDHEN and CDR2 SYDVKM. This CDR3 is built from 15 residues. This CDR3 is CASSPPGGFNYGYTF. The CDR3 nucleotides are TGTGCCAGCAGTCCCCCGGGGGGATTTAACTATGGCTACACCTTC.